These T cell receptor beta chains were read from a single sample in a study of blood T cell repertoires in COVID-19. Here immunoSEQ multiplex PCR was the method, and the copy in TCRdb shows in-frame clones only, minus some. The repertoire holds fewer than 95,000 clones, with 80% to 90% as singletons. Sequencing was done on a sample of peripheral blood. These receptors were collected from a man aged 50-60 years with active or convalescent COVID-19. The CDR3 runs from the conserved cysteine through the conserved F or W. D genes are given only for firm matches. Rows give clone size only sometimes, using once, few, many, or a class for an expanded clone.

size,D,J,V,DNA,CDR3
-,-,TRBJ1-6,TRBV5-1,TGCGCCAGCAGCTTGACAGACAGCATGAATTCACCCCTCCACTTT,CASSLTDSMNSPLHF
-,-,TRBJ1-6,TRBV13,TGTGCCAGCAGCTACCGGACGGGGAATAATTCACCCCTCCACTTT,CASSYRTGNNSPLHF
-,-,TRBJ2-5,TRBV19,TGTGCCAGTAGTGCTGACGGAACGGGGACCCAGTACTTC,CASSADGTGTQYF
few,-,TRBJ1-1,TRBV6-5,TGTGCCAGCAGTTACTCCAGGGACACTGAAGCTTTCTTT,CASSYSRDTEAFF
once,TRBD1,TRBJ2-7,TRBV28,TGTGCCAGCAGGGGACAGGGGCGAATGGAGCAGTACTTC,CASRGQGRMEQYF
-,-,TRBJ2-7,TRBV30,TGTGCCTGGACGAGCGGGACAAGAGGGGCCTACGAGCAGTACTTC,CAWTSGTRGAYEQYF
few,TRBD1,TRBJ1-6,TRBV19,TGTGCCAGTAGCCCGGACAGGGAAAATTCACCCCTCCACTTT,CASSPDRENSPLHF
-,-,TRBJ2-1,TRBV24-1,TGTGCCACCAGTGAATATAATGAGCAGTTCTTC,CATSEYNEQFF
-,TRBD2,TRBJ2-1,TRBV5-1,TGCGCCAGCAGCCCAGGGACTAGCGGGGGGGCCAGCAATGAGCAGTTCTTC,CASSPGTSGGASNEQFF
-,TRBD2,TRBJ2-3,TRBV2,TGTGCCAGCGAGCATCCGAATACTAGCGGGAACCTAGATACGCAGTATTTT,CASEHPNTSGNLDTQYF
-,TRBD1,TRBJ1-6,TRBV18,TGTGCCAGCTCACCAACGGGGACAGGGTCTTATAATTCACCCCTCCACTTT,CASSPTGTGSYNSPLHF
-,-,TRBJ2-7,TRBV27,TGTGCCAGCCGCCCATGGGCAGGTACTTCCTACGAGCAGTACTTC,CASRPWAGTSYEQYF
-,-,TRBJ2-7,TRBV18,TGTGCCAGCTCAGACAGGGAGGACTACGAGCAGTACTTC,CASSDREDYEQYF
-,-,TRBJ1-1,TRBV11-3,TGTGCCAGCGGACAGCGTAACACTGAAGCTTTCTTT,CASGQRNTEAFF
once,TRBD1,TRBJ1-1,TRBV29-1,TGCAGCGCAATTCCAGGGGGCTTTACTGAAGCTTTCTTT,CSAIPGGFTEAFF
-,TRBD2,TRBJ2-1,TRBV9,TGTGCCAGCAGCGTCGGGGGGGAGAACTACAATGAGCAGTTCTTC,CASSVGGENYNEQFF
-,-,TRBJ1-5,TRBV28,TGTGCCAGCAGTGGGGGAGGAAAGGGGCAGCATTTT,CASSGGGKGQHF
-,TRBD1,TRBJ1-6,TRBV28,TGTGCCAGCAACGCTAAGGGGGGACAGGGAGGATCACCCCTCCACTTT,CASNAKGGQGGSPLHF
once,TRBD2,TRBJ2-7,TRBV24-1,TGTGCCACCAGTGCGAGCGGGAGGGCCGCAGGGCAGTACTTC,CATSASGRAAGQYF
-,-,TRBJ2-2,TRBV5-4,TGTGCCAGCAGCTTGGACAAGACGAACACCGGGGAGCTGTTTTTT,CASSLDKTNTGELFF
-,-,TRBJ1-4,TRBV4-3,TGCGCCAGCAGCCAAGTCAATGATGAAAAACTGTTTTTT,CASSQVNDEKLFF
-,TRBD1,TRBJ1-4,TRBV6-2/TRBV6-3,TGTGCCAGCAGTGGCGGACAGGCGGTTTCTAATGAAAAACTGTTTTTT,CASSGGQAVSNEKLFF
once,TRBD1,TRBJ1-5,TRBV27,TGTGCCAGCAGTTTAATCGGGGGACAGGGGAATCAGCCCCAGCATTTT,CASSLIGGQGNQPQHF
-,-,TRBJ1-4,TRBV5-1,TGCGCCAGCAGCCTTGGAGCAACTAATGAAAAACTGTTTTTT,CASSLGATNEKLFF
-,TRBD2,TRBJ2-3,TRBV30,TGTGCCTGGAGGGCGGGGGGCGGTGCAGATACGCAGTATTTT,CAWRAGGGADTQYF
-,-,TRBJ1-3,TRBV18,TGTGCCAGCCACCGGGGGACCACCTCTGGAAACACCATATATTTT,CASHRGTTSGNTIYF
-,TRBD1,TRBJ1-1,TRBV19,TGTGCCAGTAGGAAAGGGACAGCCCAAGGGGCTGAAGCTTTCTTT,CASRKGTAQGAEAFF
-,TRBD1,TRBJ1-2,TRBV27,TGTGCCAGCAGTTCCGGGACAGGGGGCTCTGGCTACACCTTC,CASSSGTGGSGYTF
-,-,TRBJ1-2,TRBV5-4,TGTGCCAGCAGCTTGCCAAGGAAGCGTGGCTACACCTTC,CASSLPRKRGYTF
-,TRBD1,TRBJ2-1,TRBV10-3,TGTGCCGCGTCCCGGGACAGGGACTCCTACAATGAGCAGTTCTTC,CAASRDRDSYNEQFF
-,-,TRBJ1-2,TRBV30,TGTGCCTGGAGTACACTATTAGACTACACCTTC,CAWSTLLDYTF
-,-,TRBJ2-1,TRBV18,TGTGCCAGCTCACCGTTACAGGGCGGCAATGAGCAGTTCTTC,CASSPLQGGNEQFF
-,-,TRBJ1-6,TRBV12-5,TGTGCTAGTGGTTTGGACTACTCACCCCTCCACTTT,CASGLDYSPLHF
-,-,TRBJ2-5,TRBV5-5,TGTGCCAGCAGCCCGGTAGAACAACCAGGGGAGACCCAGTACTTC,CASSPVEQPGETQYF
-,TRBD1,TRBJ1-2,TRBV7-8,TGTGCCAGCAGCCGGACAGGGGACTATGGCTACACCTTC,CASSRTGDYGYTF
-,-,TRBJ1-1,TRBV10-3,TGTGCCATCAGTGAGGCCGGGGGCACTGAAGCTTTCTTT,CAISEAGGTEAFF
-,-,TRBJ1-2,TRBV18,TGTGCCAGCTCACCACCGTCGGGTGGGGCCGGCTACACCTTC,CASSPPSGGAGYTF
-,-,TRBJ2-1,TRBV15,TGTGCCACCAGCAGATCGCTAAATGAGCAGTTCTTC,CATSRSLNEQFF
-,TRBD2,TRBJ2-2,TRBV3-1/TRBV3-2,TGTGCCAGCAGCCGGCGGGGGGCCCCTCGGGGGGAGCTGTTTTTT,CASSRRGAPRGELFF
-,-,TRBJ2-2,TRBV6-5,TGTGCCAGCAAGCTGGGTCAGACTCGGCGGGAGCTGTTTTTT,CASKLGQTRRELFF
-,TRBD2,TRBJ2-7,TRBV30,TGTGCCTGGAGCAGGACTAGCTCCTACGAGCAGTACTTC,CAWSRTSSYEQYF
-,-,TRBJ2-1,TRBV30,TGTGCCTGGAGTGTACTGAACAGGGTGGTAAATGAGCAGTTCTTC,CAWSVLNRVVNEQFF
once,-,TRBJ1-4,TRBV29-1,TGCAGCGCGGGACCTAGGAATGAAAAACTGTTTTTT,CSAGPRNEKLFF
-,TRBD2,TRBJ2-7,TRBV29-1,TGCAGCGTTGTGGGGGGGATGAACTACGAGCAGTACTTC,CSVVGGMNYEQYF
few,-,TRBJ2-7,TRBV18,TGTGCCAGCTCACCTTCGACAGATATCTACGAGCAGTACTTC,CASSPSTDIYEQYF
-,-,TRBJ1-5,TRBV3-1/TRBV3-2,TGTGCCAGCAGCCGAAGGGGTGGTCAGCCCCAGCATTTT,CASSRRGGQPQHF
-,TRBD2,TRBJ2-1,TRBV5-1,TGCGCCAGCAGCGGAGCACTAGCGGGAGGCCACAATGAGCAGTTCTTC,CASSGALAGGHNEQFF
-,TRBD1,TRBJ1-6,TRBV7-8,TGTGCCAGCAGCTTAGCTGGGACAGGGTCTAGATCACCCCTCCACTTT,CASSLAGTGSRSPLHF
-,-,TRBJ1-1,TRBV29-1,TGCAGCGTTCAAGTGACAGCTAACACTGAAGCTTTCTTT,CSVQVTANTEAFF
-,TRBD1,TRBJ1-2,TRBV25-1,TGTGCCAGCAGTGCCACAGGGGTTAACTATGGCTACACCTTC,CASSATGVNYGYTF
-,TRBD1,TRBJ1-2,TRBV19,TGTGCCAGTAGTGGCCGGGACAGAGGCAACTATGGCTACACCTTC,CASSGRDRGNYGYTF
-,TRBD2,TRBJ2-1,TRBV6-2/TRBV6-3,TGTGCCAGCAGTTTACGGGGGGAGTACAATGAGCAGTTCTTC,CASSLRGEYNEQFF
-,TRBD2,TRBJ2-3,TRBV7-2,TGTGCCAGCAGCGTCTCTAGCGGGGGGCCCCCAGATACGCAGTATTTT,CASSVSSGGPPDTQYF
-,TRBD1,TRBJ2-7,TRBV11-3,TGTGCCAGCAGCGCGGGACAGGGAGGAAGCGAGCAGTACTTC,CASSAGQGGSEQYF
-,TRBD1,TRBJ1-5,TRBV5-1,TGCGCCAGCAGCTTACAGGGGGGTCAGCCCCAGCATTTT,CASSLQGGQPQHF
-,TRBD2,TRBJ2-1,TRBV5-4,TGTGCCAGCAGCTTGCCCCACGACGCAAGACTAGCCCGAGAGCAGTTCTTC,CASSLPHDARLAREQFF
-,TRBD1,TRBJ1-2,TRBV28,TGTGCCAGCAGGACTCAGGGGGTATCTGGCTACACCTTC,CASRTQGVSGYTF
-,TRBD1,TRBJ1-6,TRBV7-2,TGTGCCAGCAGCTGGGTCCCAATTTATCAAAACAGGGGATCCCTCCACTTT,CASSWVPIYQNRGSLHF
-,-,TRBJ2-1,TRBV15,TGTGCCACCAGCAGAGAAAGAGGGAATGAGCAGTTCTTC,CATSRERGNEQFF
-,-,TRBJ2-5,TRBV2,TGTGCCAGCAGTGGGACAAACCAAGAGACCCAGTACTTC,CASSGTNQETQYF